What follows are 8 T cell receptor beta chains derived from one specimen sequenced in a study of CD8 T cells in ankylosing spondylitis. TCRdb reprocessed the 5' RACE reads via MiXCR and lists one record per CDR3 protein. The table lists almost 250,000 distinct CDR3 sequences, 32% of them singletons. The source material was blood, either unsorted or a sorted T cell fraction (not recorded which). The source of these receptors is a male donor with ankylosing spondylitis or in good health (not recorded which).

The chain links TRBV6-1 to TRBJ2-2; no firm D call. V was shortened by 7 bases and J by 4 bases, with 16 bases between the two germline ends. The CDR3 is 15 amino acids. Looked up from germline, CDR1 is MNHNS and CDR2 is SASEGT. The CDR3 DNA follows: TGTGCCAGCACCCAATCTTGGACCAGCACCGGGGAGCTGTTTTTT. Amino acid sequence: CASTQSWTSTGELFF.

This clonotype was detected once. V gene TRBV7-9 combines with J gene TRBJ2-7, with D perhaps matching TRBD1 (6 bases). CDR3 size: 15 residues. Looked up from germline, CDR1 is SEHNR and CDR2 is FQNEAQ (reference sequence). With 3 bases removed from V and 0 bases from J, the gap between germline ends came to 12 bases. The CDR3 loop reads CASSLPQGTSYEQYF. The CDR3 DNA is TGTGCCAGCAGCTTGCCACAGGGAACCTCCTACGAGCAGTACTTC.

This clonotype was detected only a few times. CDR3 bases: TGCAGTGCTCACGGGGGGTCGGAGGGCTACACCTTC. Its protein product is CSAHGGSEGYTF. The V call is TRBV20-1, the J call TRBJ1-2; D is possibly TRBD1 (5 bases). Germline CDR1 is DFQATT and CDR2 is SNEGSKA (reference sequence). The CDR3 length is 12 residues. Trimming stripped 5 bases from V and 8 bases from J, with 15 bases between.

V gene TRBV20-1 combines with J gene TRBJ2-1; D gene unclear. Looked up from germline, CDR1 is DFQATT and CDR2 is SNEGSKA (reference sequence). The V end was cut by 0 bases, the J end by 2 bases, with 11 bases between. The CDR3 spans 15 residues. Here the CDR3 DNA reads TGCAGTGCTAGAGATCCGGTCCTCACCTACAATGAGCAGTTCTTC. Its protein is CSARDPVLTYNEQFF.

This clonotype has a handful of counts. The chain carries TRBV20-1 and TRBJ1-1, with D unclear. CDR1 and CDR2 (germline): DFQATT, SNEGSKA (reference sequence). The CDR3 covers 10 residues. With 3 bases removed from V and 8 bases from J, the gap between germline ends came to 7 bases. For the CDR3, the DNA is TGCAGTGCTAGGGAGGGAGAAGCTTTCTTT. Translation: CSAREGEAFF.

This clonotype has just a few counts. This CDR3 reads CASSLNFGEYNEQFF. The CDR3 DNA is TGTGCCAGCAGTTTAAATTTTGGGGAGTACAATGAGCAGTTCTTC. This chain joins TRBV12-3 or TRBV12-4 and TRBJ2-1, with a weak D call TRBD2 (5 bases). The CDR3 consists of 15 residues. V lost 2 bases to trimming and J lost 4 bases, with 12 bases between them.

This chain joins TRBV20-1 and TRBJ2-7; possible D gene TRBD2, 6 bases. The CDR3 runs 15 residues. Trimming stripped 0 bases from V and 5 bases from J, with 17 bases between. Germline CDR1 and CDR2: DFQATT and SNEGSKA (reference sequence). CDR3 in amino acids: CSARDEAGPPDEQYF. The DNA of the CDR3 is TGCAGTGCTAGAGATGAGGCGGGGCCTCCGGACGAGCAGTACTTC.

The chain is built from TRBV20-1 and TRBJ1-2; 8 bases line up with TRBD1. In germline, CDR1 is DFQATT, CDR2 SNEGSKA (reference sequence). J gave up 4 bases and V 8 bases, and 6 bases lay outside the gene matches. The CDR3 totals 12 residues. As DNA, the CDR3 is TGCAGTTCTCTGGACAGGGCCTATGGCTACACCTTC. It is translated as CSSLDRAYGYTF.